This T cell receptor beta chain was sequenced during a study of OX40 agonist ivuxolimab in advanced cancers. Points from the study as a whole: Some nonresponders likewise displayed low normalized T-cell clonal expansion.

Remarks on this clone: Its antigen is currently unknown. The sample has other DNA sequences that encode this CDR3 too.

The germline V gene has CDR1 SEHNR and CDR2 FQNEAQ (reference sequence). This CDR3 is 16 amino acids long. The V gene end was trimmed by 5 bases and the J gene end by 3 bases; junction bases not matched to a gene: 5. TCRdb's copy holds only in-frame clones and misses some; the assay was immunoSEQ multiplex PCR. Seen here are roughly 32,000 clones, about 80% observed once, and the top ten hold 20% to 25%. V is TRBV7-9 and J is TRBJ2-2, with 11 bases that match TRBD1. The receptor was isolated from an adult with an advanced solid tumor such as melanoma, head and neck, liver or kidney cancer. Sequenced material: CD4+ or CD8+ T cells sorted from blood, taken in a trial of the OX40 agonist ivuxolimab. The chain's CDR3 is CASSPRTGGDTGELFF. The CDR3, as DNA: TGTGCCAGCAGCCCCCGGACAGGGGGCGACACCGGGGAGCTGTTTTTT. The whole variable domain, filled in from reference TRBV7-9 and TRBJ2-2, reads DTGVSQNPRHKITKRGQNVTFRCDPISEHNRLYWYRQTLGQGPEFLTYFQNEAQLEKSRLLSDRFSAERPKGSFSTLEIQRTEQGDSAMYLCASSPRTGGDTGELFFGEGSRLTVL.